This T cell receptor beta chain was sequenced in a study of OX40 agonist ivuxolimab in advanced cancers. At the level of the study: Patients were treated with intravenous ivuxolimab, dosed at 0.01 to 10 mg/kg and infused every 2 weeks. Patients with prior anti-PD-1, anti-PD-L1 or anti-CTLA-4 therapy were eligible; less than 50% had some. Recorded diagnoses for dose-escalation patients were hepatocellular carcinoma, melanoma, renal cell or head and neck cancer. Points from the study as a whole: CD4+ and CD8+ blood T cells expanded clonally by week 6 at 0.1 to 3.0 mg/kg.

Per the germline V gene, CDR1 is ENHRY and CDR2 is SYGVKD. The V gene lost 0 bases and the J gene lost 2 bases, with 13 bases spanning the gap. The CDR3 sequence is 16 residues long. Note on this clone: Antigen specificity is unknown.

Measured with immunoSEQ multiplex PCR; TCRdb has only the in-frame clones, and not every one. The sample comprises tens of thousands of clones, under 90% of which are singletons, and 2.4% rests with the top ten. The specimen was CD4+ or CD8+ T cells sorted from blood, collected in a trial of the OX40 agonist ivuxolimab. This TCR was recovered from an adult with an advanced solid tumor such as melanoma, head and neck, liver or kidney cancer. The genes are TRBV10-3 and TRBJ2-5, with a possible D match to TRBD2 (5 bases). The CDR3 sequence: CAISESWAGGQETQYF. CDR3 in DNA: TGTGCCATCAGTGAGTCTTGGGCAGGAGGTCAAGAGACCCAGTACTTC.